This is a list of T cell receptor beta chains from one sample in a study of control samples from healthy donors and cancer patients. The assay was immunoSEQ multiplex PCR, and TCRdb's table has in-frame clones only and misses some. The data hold some 71,000 clones, with about nine tenths observed a single time. The sequenced sample was PBMCs. These receptors were taken from a woman aged 50 to 60 with colorectal cancer. Each CDR3 is given with its conserved first and last residue. A D gene is named only where the DNA matches it firmly. Some rows have no size entry. The others give once, few or many, or a class for an expanded clone.

>NA|NA|TRBJ2-1|TRBV5-1
CASSLVGTPNEQFF
TGCGCCAGCAGCTTGGTCGGGACACCCAATGAGCAGTTCTTC
>once|NA|TRBJ1-6|TRBV11-2
CASSLDRSPLHF
TGTGCCAGCAGCTTAGATAGGTCACCCCTCCACTTT
>NA|NA|TRBJ1-5|TRBV6-2/TRBV6-3
CASSDSNQPQHF
TGTGCCAGCAGCGACAGCAATCAGCCCCAGCATTTT
>NA|NA|TRBJ2-1|TRBV5-1
CASSFTSRSYNEQFF
TGCGCCAGCAGCTTCACTAGTAGGTCCTACAATGAGCAGTTCTTC
>NA|TRBD2|TRBJ2-1|TRBV30
CAWSLGTREEHEQFF
TGTGCCTGGAGTTTAGGGACTAGGGAAGAGCATGAGCAGTTCTTC
>NA|NA|TRBJ1-1|TRBV12-3/TRBV12-4
CASSLGVSTEAFF
TGTGCCAGCAGTTTAGGTGTCAGCACTGAAGCTTTCTTT
>NA|NA|TRBJ1-2|TRBV7-2
CASSLAGFRWGVPTF
TGTGCCAGCAGCTTAGCGGGTTTTCGTTGGGGGGTACCCACCTTC
>NA|NA|TRBJ2-1|TRBV10-3
CAIKASSDSYNEQFF
TGTGCCATCAAGGCAAGCTCCGACTCCTACAATGAGCAGTTCTTC
>NA|TRBD1|TRBJ2-1|TRBV5-1
CASSPGQPYNEQFF
TGCGCCAGCAGCCCGGGACAGCCCTACAATGAGCAGTTCTTC
>NA|NA|TRBJ2-7|TRBV4-2
CASSQDWSRGAYEQYF
TGTGCCAGCAGCCAAGATTGGAGCAGGGGCGCCTACGAGCAGTACTTC
>NA|NA|TRBJ2-3|TRBV3-1/TRBV3-2
CASSQARVAQYF
TGTGCCAGCAGCCAAGCACGGGTTGCGCAGTATTTT
>NA|TRBD2|TRBJ2-7|TRBV28
CASSLLGRDEQYF
TGTGCCAGCAGTTTACTCGGGAGGGACGAGCAGTACTTC
>few|NA|TRBJ2-7|TRBV28
CASSGDLYEQYF
TGTGCCAGCAGTGGGGATCTCTACGAGCAGTACTTC
>NA|NA|TRBJ1-2|TRBV20-1
CSASRYYGYTF
TGCAGTGCTAGCCGGTATTATGGCTACACCTTC
>NA|TRBD1|TRBJ2-7|TRBV19
CASSIRQGSYEQYF
TGTGCCAGTAGTATCCGACAGGGGTCCTACGAGCAGTACTTC
>NA|TRBD1|TRBJ2-5|TRBV6-5
CASRTGNQETQYF
TGTGCCAGCAGGACAGGGAACCAAGAGACCCAGTACTTC
>NA|NA|TRBJ2-3|TRBV14
CASSQTTTTYSTDTQYF
TGTGCCAGCAGCCAGACGACTACGACCTATAGCACAGATACGCAGTATTTT
>once|TRBD1|TRBJ2-5|TRBV27
CASSSTGAAKTQYF
TGTGCCAGCAGTTCGACAGGGGCGGCGAAGACCCAGTACTTC
>NA|TRBD1|TRBJ2-5|TRBV19
CASKNRGQETQYF
TGTGCCAGTAAGAACAGGGGGCAGGAGACCCAGTACTTC
>NA|TRBD1|TRBJ2-7|TRBV7-9
CASSLDPGQGTYEQYF
TGTGCCAGCAGCTTAGACCCGGGACAGGGAACCTACGAGCAGTACTTC
>NA|TRBD1|TRBJ1-6|TRBV19
CASRTGNSPLHF
TGTGCCAGTAGGACAGGGAATTCACCCCTCCACTTT
>NA|NA|TRBJ2-7|TRBV6-6
CASSYSTGTGSYEQYF
TGTGCCAGCAGTTACAGTACGGGGACGGGGTCCTACGAGCAGTACTTC
>NA|NA|TRBJ1-2|TRBV28
CASSLLRRRNYGYTF
TGTGCCAGCAGTTTACTTAGGCGAAGGAACTATGGCTACACCTTC
>NA|NA|TRBJ2-3|TRBV7-8
CASSLVSGPTDTQYF
TGTGCCAGCAGCTTAGTTAGCGGCCCCACAGATACGCAGTATTTT
>NA|NA|TRBJ1-2|TRBV19
CASRTNQGVGGYTF
TGTGCCAGTAGGACAAATCAGGGTGTTGGAGGCTACACCTTC
>NA|NA|TRBJ2-5|TRBV6-5
CASSYSGGRETQYF
TGTGCCAGCAGTTACTCTGGGGGCCGGGAGACCCAGTACTTC
>NA|NA|TRBJ2-5|TRBV27
CASSKGVQETQYF
TGTGCCAGCAGTAAGGGGGTACAAGAGACCCAGTACTTC
>NA|TRBD1|TRBJ1-1|TRBV7-3
CASSLDRGNTEAFF
TGTGCCAGCAGCTTAGACAGGGGGAACACTGAAGCTTTCTTT
>NA|NA|TRBJ1-1|TRBV5-1
CASSLGMNTEAFF
TGCGCCAGCAGCTTAGGGATGAACACTGAAGCTTTCTTT
>NA|NA|TRBJ2-3|TRBV19
CASSIARLTDTQYF
TGTGCCAGTAGTATAGCCCGACTGACAGATACGCAGTATTTT
>few|TRBD2|TRBJ2-1|TRBV2
CASSEAPGGRIINEQFF
TGTGCCAGCAGTGAAGCGCCAGGCGGGAGAATTATCAATGAGCAGTTCTTC
>NA|TRBD1|TRBJ1-6|TRBV9
CASSDGADRDNSPLHF
TGTGCCAGCAGCGATGGGGCAGACAGGGATAATTCACCCCTCCACTTT